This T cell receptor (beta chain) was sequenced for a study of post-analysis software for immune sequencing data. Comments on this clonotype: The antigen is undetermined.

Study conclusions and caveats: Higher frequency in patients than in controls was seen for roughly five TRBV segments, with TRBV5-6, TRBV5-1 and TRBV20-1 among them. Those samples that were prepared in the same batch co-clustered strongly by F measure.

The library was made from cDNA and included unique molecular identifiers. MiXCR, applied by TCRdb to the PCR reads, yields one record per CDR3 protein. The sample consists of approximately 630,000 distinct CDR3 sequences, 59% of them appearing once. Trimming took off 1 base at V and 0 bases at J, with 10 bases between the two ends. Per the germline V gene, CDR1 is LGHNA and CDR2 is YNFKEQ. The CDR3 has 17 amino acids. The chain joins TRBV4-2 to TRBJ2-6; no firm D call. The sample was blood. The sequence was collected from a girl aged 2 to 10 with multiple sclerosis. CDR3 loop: CASSQATAISGANVLTF. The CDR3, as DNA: TGTGCCAGCAGCCAAGCGACGGCTATCTCTGGGGCCAACGTCCTGACTTTC.